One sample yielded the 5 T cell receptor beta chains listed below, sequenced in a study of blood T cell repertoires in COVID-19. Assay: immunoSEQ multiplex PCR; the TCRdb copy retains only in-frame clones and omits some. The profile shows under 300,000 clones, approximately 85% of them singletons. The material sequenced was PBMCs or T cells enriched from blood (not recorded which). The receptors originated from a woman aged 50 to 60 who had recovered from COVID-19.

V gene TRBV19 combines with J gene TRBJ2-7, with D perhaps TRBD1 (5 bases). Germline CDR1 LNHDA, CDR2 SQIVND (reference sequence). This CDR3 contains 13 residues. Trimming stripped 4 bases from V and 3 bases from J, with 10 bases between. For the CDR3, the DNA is TGTGCCAGTAGTACTCGACAGAACTACGAGCAGTACTTC. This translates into CASSTRQNYEQYF.

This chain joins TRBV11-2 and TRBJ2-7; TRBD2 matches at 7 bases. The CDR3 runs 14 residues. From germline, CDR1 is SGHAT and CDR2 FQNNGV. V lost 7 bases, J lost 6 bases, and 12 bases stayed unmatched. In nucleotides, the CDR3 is TGTGCCAGCACCCCCCAATCCAGGGAGGGCGAGCAGTACTTC. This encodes CASTPQSREGEQYF.

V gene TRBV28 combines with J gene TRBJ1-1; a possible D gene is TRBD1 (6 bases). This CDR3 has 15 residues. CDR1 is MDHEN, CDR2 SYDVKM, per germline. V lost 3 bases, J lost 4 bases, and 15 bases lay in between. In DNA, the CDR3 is TGTGCCAGCAGTTTTCCCGGGGGGCTGGGCACTGAAGCTTTCTTT. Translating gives CASSFPGGLGTEAFF.

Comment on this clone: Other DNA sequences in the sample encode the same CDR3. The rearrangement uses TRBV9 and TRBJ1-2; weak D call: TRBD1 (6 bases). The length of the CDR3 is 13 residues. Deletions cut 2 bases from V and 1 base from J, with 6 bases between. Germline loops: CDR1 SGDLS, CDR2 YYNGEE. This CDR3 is CASSVDSNYGYTF. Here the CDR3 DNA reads TGTGCCAGCAGCGTGGACAGTAACTATGGCTACACCTTC.

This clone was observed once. CDR3 in DNA: TGTGCCATCAGCTTCGACAGGCCCGTAGGGGAGCAGTACTTC. Translated: CAISFDRPVGEQYF. The chain is built from TRBV10-3 and TRBJ2-7, with D possibly being TRBD1 (6 bases). Trimming took off 6 bases at V and 7 bases at J, with 19 bases between the two ends. This CDR3 spans 14 amino acids. Germline loops: CDR1 ENHRY, CDR2 SYGVKD.